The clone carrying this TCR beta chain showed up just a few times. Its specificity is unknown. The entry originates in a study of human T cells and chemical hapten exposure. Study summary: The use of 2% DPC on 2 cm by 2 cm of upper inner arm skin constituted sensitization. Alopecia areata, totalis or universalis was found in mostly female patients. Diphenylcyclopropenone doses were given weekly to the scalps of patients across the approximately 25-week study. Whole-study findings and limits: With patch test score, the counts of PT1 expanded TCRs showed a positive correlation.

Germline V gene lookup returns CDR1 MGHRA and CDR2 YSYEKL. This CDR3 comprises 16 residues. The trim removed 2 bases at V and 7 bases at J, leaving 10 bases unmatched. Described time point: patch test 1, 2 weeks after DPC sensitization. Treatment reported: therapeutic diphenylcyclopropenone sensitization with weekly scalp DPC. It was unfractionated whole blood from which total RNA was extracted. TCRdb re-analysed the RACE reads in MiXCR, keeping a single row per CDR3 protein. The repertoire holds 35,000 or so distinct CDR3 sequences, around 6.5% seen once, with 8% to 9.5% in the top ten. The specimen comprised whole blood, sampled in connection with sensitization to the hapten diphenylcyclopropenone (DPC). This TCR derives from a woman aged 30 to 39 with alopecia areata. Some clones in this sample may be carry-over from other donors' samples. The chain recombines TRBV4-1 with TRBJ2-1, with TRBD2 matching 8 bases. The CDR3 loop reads CASSQFSTGGQNEQFF. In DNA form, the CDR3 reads TGCGCCAGCAGCCAATTCAGCACGGGGGGGCAGAATGAGCAGTTCTTC.